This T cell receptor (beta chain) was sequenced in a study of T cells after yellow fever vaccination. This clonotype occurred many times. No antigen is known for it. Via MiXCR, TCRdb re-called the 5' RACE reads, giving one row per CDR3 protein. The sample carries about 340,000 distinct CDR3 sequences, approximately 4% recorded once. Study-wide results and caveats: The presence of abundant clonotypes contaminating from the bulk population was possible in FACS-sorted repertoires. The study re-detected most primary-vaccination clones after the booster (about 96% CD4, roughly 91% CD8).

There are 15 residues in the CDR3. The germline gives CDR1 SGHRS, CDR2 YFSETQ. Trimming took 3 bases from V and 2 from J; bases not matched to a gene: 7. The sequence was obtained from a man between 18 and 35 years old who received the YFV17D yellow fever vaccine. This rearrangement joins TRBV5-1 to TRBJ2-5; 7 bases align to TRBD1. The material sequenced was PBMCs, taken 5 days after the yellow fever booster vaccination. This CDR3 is CASSSMTGPQETQYF. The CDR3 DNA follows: TGCGCCAGCAGCTCAATGACAGGGCCTCAAGAGACCCAGTACTTC.